A single sample gave rise to the 19 T cell receptor beta chains below, sequenced in a study of T cells in women clearing cervical HPV infection. TCRdb keeps only in-frame clones here, not all; method: immunoSEQ multiplex PCR. The sample has over 25,000 clones. The sample comprised blood buffy coat. The receptors were sampled from a woman between 18 and 75 years old with a cervical HPV16 infection that either progressed to CIN3+ or cleared (not recorded which).

Of note for this clone: The CDR3 end is not reached by the read, which stops 3 residues before it; the germline J gene fills it in. The rearrangement joins TRBV2 to TRBJ2-7; 11 bases align to TRBD2. After removal of 1 base from V and 6 bases from J, the junction contained 5 bases not matched to a gene. The CDR3 spans 15 residues. Germline loops: CDR1 SNHLY, CDR2 FYNNEI. The covered CDR3 bases are TGTGCCAGCAGTGAAGGGCTAGCGGGGGGTCTCGAG. Protein product: CASSEGLAGGLE. The complete CDR3 protein is CASSEGLAGGLEQYF.

Concerning this clone: The CDR3 is cut off 3 residues early in the read; its end comes from the germline J gene. The V gene is TRBV14, the J gene TRBJ2-1; perhaps TRBD1 as D (5 bases). The CDR3 is made up of 14 amino acids. V lost 5 bases and J lost 5, with 13 bases in between. Germline loops: CDR1 SGHDN, CDR2 FVKESK. CDR3 amino acids: CASSKGFSHNEQFF. The sequenced part of the CDR3 DNA is TGTGCCAGCAGCAAGGGGTTTTCTCACAATGAG.

Notes on this clone: The CDR3 extends 3 residues past the end of the read, so its final part is completed from the germline J gene. The J gene is TRBJ1-3, the V gene TRBV7-2; D gene ambiguous. Deletions cut 8 bases from V and 0 bases from J, with 8 bases between. The germline CDR1 and CDR2 sequences are SGHTA and FQGNSA. The CDR3 length is 13 residues. The CDR3 DNA, read in part, is TGTGCCAGCGGGCAGCCCTCTGGAAACACC. Its translation is CASGQPSGNT. The CDR3 reads in full as CASGQPSGNTIYF.

Remarks on this clone: With the read ending 3 residues before the CDR3 end, the germline J gene is used to fill in that end. The chain joins TRBV28 to TRBJ2-7, with 9 bases lining up with TRBD2. CDR1 is MDHEN, CDR2 SYDVKM, per germline. V was pared by 3 bases and J by 4 bases, with 4 bases of the junction left unmatched. This CDR3 has 14 amino acids. CDR3 DNA (partial): TGTGCCAGCAGTTTTGCGGGGGGGAGGTACGAG. Its protein is CASSFAGGRYE. The complete CDR3 reads CASSFAGGRYEQYF.

On this clone: Read sequence stops 3 residues before the CDR3 end, and the germline J gene provides the missing end. V and J are TRBV19 and TRBJ1-2; D is uncertain. There are 13 residues in the CDR3. Germline V gives CDR1 LNHDA, CDR2 SQIVND (reference sequence). CDR3 DNA, as far as it was read: TGTGCCAGTAGTATAGATCACAGAAACGGC. Translation: CASSIDHRNG. The full CDR3 sequence reads CASSIDHRNGYTF.

A word on this clone: The read stops 3 residues short of the end of the CDR3; the missing end is completed from the germline J gene. This rearrangement joins TRBV23-1 to TRBJ2-7, with 8 bases identical to TRBD1. TRBV23-1 is placed among ORFs of uncertain function. J lost 3 bases, V lost 6 bases, and 16 bases had no gene match. The length of the CDR3 is 17 residues. The DNA read from the CDR3 is TGCGCCAGCAGCCTATTTTTTATTGGACAGGGAATCTACGAG. It encodes CASSLFFIGQGIYE. The CDR3 in its entirety is CASSLFFIGQGIYEQYF.

Turning to this clone: Read data end 3 residues before the CDR3 end; the end is taken from the germline J gene. J is TRBJ1-5 and V is TRBV10-3; no definite D call. Germline-derived CDR1 and CDR2 are ENHRY and SYGVKD. This CDR3 comprises 14 residues. V lost 2 bases, J lost 1 base, and 6 bases lay in between. CDR3 in amino acids: CAISEPRSNQPQHF. The covered CDR3 bases are TGTGCCATCAGTGAGCCAAGGAGCAATCAGCCC.

A word on this clone: The read halts 3 residues ahead of the CDR3 end, with the missing end drawn from the germline J gene. The chain uses TRBV6-2 or TRBV6-3 and TRBJ2-3, with D tentatively TRBD2 (5 bases). CDR1 is MNHEY and CDR2 is SVGEGT in the germline V gene. The length of the CDR3 is 12 residues. V was cut by 7 bases and J by 8 bases, with 13 bases left in between. This CDR3 reads CASTAYGVTQYF. The CDR3 bases that were read are TGTGCCAGCACCGCGTACGGGGTTACG.

With regard to this clone: The read ends 3 residues shy of where the CDR3 ends; the end is completed using the germline J gene. V is TRBV20-1 and J is TRBJ2-3; unclear D gene. The germline V gene has CDR1 DFQATT and CDR2 SNEGSKA (reference sequence). V lost 1 base, J lost 0 bases, and 8 bases lay in between. The CDR3 runs 14 residues. Partial CDR3 DNA: TGCAGTGCTAGAGCGTACGGGAGCACAGATACG. It codes for CSARAYGSTDT. The entire CDR3 is CSARAYGSTDTQYF.

As for this clone: The sequenced fragment ends 3 residues before the CDR3 boundary, so the rest is inferred from the germline J gene. The gene calls are TRBV2 and TRBJ1-2; 11 nucleotides match TRBD1. The CDR3 sequence is 16 residues long. The V gene's germline CDR1 is SNHLY and CDR2 FYNNEI. Here the CDR3 reads CASRESPGTGGRGYTF. The sequenced CDR3 bases are TGTGCCAGCAGAGAAAGTCCCGGGACAGGGGGTAGGGGC.

As concerns this clone: The DNA ends 3 residues before the CDR3 does, and the rest of the CDR3 is filled in from the germline J gene. The V and J genes are TRBV7-9 and TRBJ2-1; TRBD1 might be the D (7 bases). CDR1 and CDR2 from the germline V gene are SEHNR and FQNEAQ (reference sequence). V was cut by 4 bases and J by 3 bases, with 13 bases left in between. The CDR3 length is 15 residues. CDR3 DNA, as far as it was read: TGTGCCAGCAGCTCCTCAGGGGGGCTCTACAATGAG. As protein: CASSSSGGLYNE. The complete CDR3 reads CASSSSGGLYNEQFF.

The covered CDR3 bases are TGCGCCAGCAGCCCTGTGACAGGGGGAAGGAACACTGAA. Translating it yields CASSPVTGGRNTE. The entire CDR3 sequence reads CASSPVTGGRNTEAFF. The chain combines TRBV5-1 with TRBJ1-1; 9 bases line up with TRBD1. Read coverage stops 3 residues before the CDR3 terminus; the germline J gene supplies the remainder. The J segment lost 1 base and the V segment lost 4 bases, leaving 8 bases of the junction unmatched. Germline assignment: CDR1 SGHRS and CDR2 YFSETQ. CDR3 length: 16 residues.

CDR3 sequence: CASSLTGVTGELFF. CDR3 DNA (partial): TGTGCCAGTAGTTTGACAGGGGTAACCGGGGAG. V and J are TRBV19 and TRBJ2-2; TRBD1 aligns across 8 bases. The read stops 3 residues short of the end of the CDR3; the missing end is completed from the germline J gene. CDR1 LNHDA and CDR2 SQIVND come from the germline V gene (reference sequence). The junction had 4 bases not matched to a gene; V was cut back by 5 bases and J by 5 bases. The CDR3 sequence is 14 residues long.

Worth noting for this clone: The junction departs from germline at one end; a sequencing error may be responsible. The sequence runs out 3 residues before the end of the CDR3; the remainder is reconstructed from the germline J gene. The J gene is TRBJ2-4, the V gene TRBV20-1; D uncertain. CDR1 is DFQATT, CDR2 SNEGSKA, per germline (reference sequence). The CDR3 covers 13 residues. The sequenced part of the CDR3 DNA is TGCGGTGCAAATCTTTTAGCCAAAAACATT. Amino acid sequence: CGANLLAKNI. In full, the CDR3 reads CGANLLAKNIQYF.

The sequenced CDR3 bases are TGCAGTGCTAGAGATCCGACACGGGGCACTGAA. It translates to CSARDPTRGTE. The whole CDR3 sequence reads CSARDPTRGTEAFF. The chain combines TRBV20-1 with TRBJ1-1; D is undetermined. Coverage ceases 3 residues before the CDR3 finishes, and the germline J gene fills in the end. The V end was cut by 0 bases, the J end by 4 bases, with 12 bases between. Germline V gene sequence: CDR1 DFQATT, CDR2 SNEGSKA (reference sequence). The CDR3 length is 14 residues.

As to this clone: The CDR3 end is not reached by the read, which stops 3 residues before it; the germline J gene fills it in. The same CDR3 arises from other DNA sequences in this sample as well. The genes are TRBV2 and TRBJ1-3, with D possibly being TRBD1 (5 bases). The CDR3 is made up of 14 amino acids. V was clipped by 10 bases and J by 0 bases, with 13 bases between them. CDR1 and CDR2 from the germline V gene are SNHLY and FYNNEI. Partial CDR3 DNA: TGTGCCAACTCGAGGGGTCTCTCTGGAAACACC. Its protein is CANSRGLSGNT. From start to end, the CDR3 is CANSRGLSGNTIYF.

As concerns this clone: The DNA ends 3 residues before the CDR3 does, and the rest of the CDR3 is filled in from the germline J gene. The chain couples TRBV7-2 to TRBJ2-1, with 11 bases identical to TRBD2. The CDR3 contains 15 residues. Germline V gene lookup returns CDR1 SGHTA and CDR2 FQGNSA. Unmatched junction bases numbered 6, after V lost 6 bases and J lost 5 bases. The sequenced CDR3 bases are TGTGCCAGCAGGCGTCCGGGACTAGCGGACAATGAG. Protein sequence: CASRRPGLADNE. The full CDR3 sequence reads CASRRPGLADNEQFF.

This clone is medium-sized by frequency. The read finishes 3 residues shy of the CDR3 end, and the germline J gene is used to complete it. Distinct nucleotide sequences in the sample also encode this CDR3. The V and J genes are TRBV5-1 and TRBJ2-3; 13 bases are a match to TRBD2. Trimming took 3 bases from V and 5 from J; bases not matched to a gene: 6. This CDR3 is built from 16 residues. In germline, CDR1 is SGHRS, CDR2 YFSETQ. The CDR3 protein is CASSSTSGGGGDTQYF. CDR3 bases read: TGCGCCAGCAGCTCTACTAGCGGGGGGGGAGGAGATACG.

Details on this clone: The CDR3 is cut off 3 residues early in the read; its end comes from the germline J gene. V is TRBV10-3 and J is TRBJ2-3; D possibly corresponds to TRBD2 (5 bases). This CDR3 is built from 15 residues. The germline V gene encodes CDR1 ENHRY and CDR2 SYGVKD. This CDR3 reads CAISATLAFQETQYF. CDR3 bases read: TGTGCCATCAGCGCCACTTTAGCGTTCCAAGAGACG.